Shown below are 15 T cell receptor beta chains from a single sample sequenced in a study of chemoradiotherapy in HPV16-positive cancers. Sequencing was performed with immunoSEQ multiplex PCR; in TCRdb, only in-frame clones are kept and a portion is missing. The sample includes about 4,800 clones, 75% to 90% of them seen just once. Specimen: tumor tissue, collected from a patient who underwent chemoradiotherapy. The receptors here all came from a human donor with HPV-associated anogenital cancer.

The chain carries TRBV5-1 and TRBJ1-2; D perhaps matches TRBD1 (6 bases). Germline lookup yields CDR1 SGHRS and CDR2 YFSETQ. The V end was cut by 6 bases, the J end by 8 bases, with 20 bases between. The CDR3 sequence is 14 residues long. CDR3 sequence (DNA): TGCGCCAGCACCCTCAGGGAGGGGGTAAGAGGCTACACCTTC. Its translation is CASTLREGVRGYTF.

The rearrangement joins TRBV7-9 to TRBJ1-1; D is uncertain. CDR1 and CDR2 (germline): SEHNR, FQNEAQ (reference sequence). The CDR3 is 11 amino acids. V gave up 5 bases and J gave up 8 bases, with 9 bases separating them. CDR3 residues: CASSRTQEAFF. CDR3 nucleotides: TGTGCCAGCAGCCGGACGCAAGAAGCTTTCTTT.

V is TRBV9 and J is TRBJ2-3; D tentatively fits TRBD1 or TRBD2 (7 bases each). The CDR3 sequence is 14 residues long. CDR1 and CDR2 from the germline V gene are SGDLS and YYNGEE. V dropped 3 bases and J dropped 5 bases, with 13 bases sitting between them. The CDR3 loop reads CASSATGRGDTQYF. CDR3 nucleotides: TGTGCCAGCAGCGCGACAGGGAGGGGAGATACGCAGTATTTT.

In DNA form, the CDR3 reads TGTGCCAGTGGGACAGGGGGCTTGGGGAACACTGAAGCTTTCTTT. It specifies CASGTGGLGNTEAFF. The chain is built from TRBV27 and TRBJ1-1; 12 nucleotides align to TRBD1. The CDR3 length is 15 residues. V trimming: 9 bases; J trimming: 1 base; junction bases outside the gene matches: 6. Germline CDR1 MNHEY, CDR2 SMNVEV (reference sequence).

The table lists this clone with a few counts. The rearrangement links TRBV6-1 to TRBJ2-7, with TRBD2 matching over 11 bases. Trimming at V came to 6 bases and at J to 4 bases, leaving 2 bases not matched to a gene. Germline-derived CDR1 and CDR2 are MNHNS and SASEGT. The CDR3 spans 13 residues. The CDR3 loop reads CASRIAGGYEQYF. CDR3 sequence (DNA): TGTGCCAGCAGGATAGCGGGAGGGTACGAGCAGTACTTC.

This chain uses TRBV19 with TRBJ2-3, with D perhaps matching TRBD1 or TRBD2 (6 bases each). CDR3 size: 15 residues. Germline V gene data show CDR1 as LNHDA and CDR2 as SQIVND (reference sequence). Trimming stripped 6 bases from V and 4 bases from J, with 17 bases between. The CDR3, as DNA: TGTGCCAGTAGCCAGGGGTCGGGAGCGGCAGATACGCAGTATTTT. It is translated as CASSQGSGAADTQYF.

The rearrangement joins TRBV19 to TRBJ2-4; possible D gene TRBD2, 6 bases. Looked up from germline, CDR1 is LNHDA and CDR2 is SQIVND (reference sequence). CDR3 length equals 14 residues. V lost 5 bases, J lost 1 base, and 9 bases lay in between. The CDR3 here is CASSPTRAKNIQYF. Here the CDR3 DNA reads TGTGCCAGTAGTCCGACTAGGGCCAAAAACATTCAGTACTTC.

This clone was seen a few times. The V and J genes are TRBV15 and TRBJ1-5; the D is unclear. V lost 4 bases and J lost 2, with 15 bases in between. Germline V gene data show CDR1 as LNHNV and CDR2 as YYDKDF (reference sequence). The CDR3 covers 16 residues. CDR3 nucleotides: TGTGCCACCAGCACCTCGGGAGTTGGAGGCAATCAGCCCCAGCATTTT. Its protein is CATSTSGVGGNQPQHF.

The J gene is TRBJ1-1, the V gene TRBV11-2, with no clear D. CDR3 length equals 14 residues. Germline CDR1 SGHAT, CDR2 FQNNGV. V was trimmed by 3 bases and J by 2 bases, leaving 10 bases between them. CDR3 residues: CASSLFRLNTEAFF. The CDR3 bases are TGTGCCAGCAGCTTGTTTAGGTTAAACACTGAAGCTTTCTTT.

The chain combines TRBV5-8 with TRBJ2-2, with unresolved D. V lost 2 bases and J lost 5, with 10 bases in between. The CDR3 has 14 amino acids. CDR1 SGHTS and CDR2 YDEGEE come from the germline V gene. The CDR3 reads CASSFELRTGELFF. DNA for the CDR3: TGTGCCAGCAGCTTTGAACTGAGGACCGGGGAGCTGTTTTTT.

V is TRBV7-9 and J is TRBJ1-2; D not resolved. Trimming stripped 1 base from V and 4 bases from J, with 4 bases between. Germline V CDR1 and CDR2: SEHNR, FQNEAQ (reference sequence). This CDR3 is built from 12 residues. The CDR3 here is CASSLDGYGYTF. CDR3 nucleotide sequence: TGTGCCAGCAGCTTAGACGGCTATGGCTACACCTTC.

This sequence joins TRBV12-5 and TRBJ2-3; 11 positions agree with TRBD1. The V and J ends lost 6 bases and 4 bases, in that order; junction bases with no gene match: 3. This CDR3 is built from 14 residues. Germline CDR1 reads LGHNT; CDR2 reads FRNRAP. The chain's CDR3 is CASGQGQGADTQYF. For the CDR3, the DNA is TGTGCTAGTGGCCAGGGACAGGGGGCAGATACGCAGTATTTT.

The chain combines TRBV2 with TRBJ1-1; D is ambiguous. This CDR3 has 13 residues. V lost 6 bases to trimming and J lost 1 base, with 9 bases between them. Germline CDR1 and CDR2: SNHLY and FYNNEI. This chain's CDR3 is CASRGSANTEAFF. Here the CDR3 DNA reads TGTGCCAGCAGAGGGTCGGCGAACACTGAAGCTTTCTTT.

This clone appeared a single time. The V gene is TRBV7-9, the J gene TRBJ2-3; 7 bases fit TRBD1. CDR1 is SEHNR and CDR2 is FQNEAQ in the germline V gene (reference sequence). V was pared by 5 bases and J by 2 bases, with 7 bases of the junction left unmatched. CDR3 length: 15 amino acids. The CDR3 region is CASSRTGTATDTQYF. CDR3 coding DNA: TGTGCCAGCAGCCGTACCGGGACAGCCACAGATACGCAGTATTTT.

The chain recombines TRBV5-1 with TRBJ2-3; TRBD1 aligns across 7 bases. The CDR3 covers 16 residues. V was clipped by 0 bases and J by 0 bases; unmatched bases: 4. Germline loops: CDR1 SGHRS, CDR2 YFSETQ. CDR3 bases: TGCGCCAGCAGCTTGGAGGGACAGCCCAGCACAGATACGCAGTATTTT. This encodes CASSLEGQPSTDTQYF.